The 2 T cell receptor beta chains in this list originate from one sample, sequenced in a study of Ad26.COV2.S vaccination and SARS-CoV-2 variants. The treatment denotes: around 19 received Ad26.COV2.S at low or high dose, single or two shots; 5 received placebo; per-sample allocation not given. Specimen acquisition occurred on day 63 following the initial vaccine or placebo injection. Libraries were prepared by immunoSEQ multiplex PCR; TCRdb keeps only in-frame clonotypes and omits some of them. The sample holds a few hundred thousand clones, under 90% seen once. Material: peripheral blood, obtained in a trial of Ad26.COV2.S vaccine versus placebo. These receptors were obtained from a person aged 18-65 years who received the Ad26.COV2.S COVID-19 vaccine or a placebo.

The rearrangement joins TRBV18 to TRBJ1-2; D ambiguous. The germline CDR1 and CDR2 sequences are KGHSH and LQKENI. V was trimmed by 3 bases and J by 0 bases, leaving 11 bases between them. The CDR3 contains 15 residues. The CDR3 sequence: CASSPASHSNYGYTF. In DNA form, the CDR3 reads TGTGCCAGCTCACCCGCCAGCCACTCTAACTATGGCTACACCTTC.

The chain is built from TRBV4-2 and TRBJ2-2; no clear D. The CDR3 contains 16 residues. Between the trimmed V and J ends, which lost 4 bases and 4 bases, there was a span of 16 bases. Looked up from germline, CDR1 is LGHNA and CDR2 is YNFKEQ. This chain's CDR3 is CASSLPMRMGTGELFF. The DNA for the CDR3 is TGTGCCAGCAGCCTCCCGATGCGAATGGGCACCGGGGAGCTGTTTTTT.